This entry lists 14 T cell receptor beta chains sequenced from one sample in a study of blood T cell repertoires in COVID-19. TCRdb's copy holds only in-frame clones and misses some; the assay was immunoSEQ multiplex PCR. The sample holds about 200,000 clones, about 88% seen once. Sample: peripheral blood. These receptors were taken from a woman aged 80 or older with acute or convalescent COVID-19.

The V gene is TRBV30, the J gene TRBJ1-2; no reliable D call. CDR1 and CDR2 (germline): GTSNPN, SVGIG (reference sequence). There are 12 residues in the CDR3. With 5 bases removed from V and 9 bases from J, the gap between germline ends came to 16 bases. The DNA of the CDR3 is TGTGCCTGGGCTGATGCCCACGGTCGCTACACCTTC. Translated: CAWADAHGRYTF.

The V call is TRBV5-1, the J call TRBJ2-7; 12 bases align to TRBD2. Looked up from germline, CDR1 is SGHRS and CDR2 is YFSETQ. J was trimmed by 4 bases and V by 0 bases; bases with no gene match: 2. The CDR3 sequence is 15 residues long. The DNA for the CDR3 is TGCGCCAGCAGCTTGGTACTAGCGGGAGGATACGAGCAGTACTTC. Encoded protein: CASSLVLAGGYEQYF. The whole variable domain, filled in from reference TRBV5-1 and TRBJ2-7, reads KAGVTQTPRYLIKTRGQQVTLSCSPISGHRSVSWYQQTPGQGLQFLFEYFSETQRNKGNFPGRFSGRQFSNSRSEMNVSTLELGDSALYLCASSLVLAGGYEQYFGPGTRLTVT.

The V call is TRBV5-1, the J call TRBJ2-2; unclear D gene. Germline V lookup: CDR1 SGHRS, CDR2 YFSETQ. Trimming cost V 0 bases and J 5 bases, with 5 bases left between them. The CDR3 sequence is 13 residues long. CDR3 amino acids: CASSLVATGELFF. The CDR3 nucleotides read TGCGCCAGCAGCTTGGTAGCTACCGGGGAGCTGTTTTTT.

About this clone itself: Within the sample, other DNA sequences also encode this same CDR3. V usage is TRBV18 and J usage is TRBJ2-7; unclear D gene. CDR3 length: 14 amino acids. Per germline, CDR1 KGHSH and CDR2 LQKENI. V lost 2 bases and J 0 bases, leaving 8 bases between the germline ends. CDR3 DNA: TGTGCCAGCTCACCAGTCGGAGACTCCTACGAGCAGTACTTC. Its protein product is CASSPVGDSYEQYF.

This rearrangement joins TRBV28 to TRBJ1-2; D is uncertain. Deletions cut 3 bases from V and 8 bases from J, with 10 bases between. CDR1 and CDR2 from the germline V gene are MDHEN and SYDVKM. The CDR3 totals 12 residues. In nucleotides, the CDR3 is TGTGCCAGCAGTTTTGCAGGAAAAGGCTACACCTTC. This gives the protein CASSFAGKGYTF.

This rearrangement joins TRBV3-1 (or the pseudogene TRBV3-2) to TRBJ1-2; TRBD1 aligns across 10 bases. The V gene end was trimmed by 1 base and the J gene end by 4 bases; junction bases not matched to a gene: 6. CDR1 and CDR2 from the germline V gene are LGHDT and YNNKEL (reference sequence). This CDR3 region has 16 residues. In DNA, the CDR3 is TGTGCCAGCAGCCAAGCCCCGACAGGGGGCCTCTATGGCTACACCTTC. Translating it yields CASSQAPTGGLYGYTF.

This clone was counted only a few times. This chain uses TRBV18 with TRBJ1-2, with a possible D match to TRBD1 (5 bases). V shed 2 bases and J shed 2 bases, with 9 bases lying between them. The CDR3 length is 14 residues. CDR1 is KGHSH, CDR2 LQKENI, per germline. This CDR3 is CASSPTGGNYGYTF. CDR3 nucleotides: TGTGCCAGCTCACCAACTGGGGGGAACTATGGCTACACCTTC.

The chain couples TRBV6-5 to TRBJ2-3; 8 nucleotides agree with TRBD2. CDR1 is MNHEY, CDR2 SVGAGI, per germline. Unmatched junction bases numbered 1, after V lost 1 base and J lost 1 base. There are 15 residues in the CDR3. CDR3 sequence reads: CASSYFGRGTDTQYF. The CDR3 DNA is TGTGCCAGCAGTTACTTCGGGAGGGGCACAGATACGCAGTATTTT.

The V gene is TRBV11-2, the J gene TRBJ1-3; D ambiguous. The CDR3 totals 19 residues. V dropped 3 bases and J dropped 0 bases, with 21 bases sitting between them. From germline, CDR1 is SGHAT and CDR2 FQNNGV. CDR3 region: CASSFGRTSRSSSGNTIYF. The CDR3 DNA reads TGTGCCAGCAGCTTCGGACGGACTTCTCGTTCCAGCTCTGGAAACACCATATATTTT.

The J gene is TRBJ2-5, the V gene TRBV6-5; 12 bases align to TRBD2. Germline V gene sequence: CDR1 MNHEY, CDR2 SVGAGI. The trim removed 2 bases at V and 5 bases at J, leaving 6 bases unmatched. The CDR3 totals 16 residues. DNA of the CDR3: TGTGCCAGCAGTTACACGACTAGCGGGAGCCGGGAGACCCAGTACTTC. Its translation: CASSYTTSGSRETQYF.

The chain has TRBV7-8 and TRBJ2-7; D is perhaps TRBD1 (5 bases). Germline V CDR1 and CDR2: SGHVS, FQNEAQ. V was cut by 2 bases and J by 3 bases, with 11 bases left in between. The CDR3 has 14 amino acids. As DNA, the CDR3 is TGTGCCAGCAGCTTACAGGGTGAGGACTACGAGCAGTACTTC. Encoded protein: CASSLQGEDYEQYF.

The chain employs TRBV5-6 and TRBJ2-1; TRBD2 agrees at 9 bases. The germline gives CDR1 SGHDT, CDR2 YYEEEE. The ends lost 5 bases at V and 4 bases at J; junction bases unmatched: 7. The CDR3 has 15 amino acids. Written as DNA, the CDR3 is TGTGCCAGCAGGCCTAGCGGGGACCTTTACAATGAGCAGTTCTTC. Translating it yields CASRPSGDLYNEQFF.

CDR3 amino acids: CASSYLGGSTEAFF. Written as DNA, the CDR3 is TGTGCCAGCAGTTACTTGGGGGGTTCCACTGAAGCTTTCTTT. The chain has TRBV6-2 or TRBV6-3 and TRBJ1-1; D possibly corresponds to TRBD1 (5 bases). Germline values: CDR1 MNHEY, CDR2 SVGEGT. Trimming pared 1 base from V and 4 bases from J, leaving 10 bases between. The CDR3 is 14 residues long.

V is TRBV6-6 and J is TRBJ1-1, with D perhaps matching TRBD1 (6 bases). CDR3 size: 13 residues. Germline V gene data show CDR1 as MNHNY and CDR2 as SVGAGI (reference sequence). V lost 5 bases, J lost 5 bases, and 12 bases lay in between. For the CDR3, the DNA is TGTGCCAGCAGTCAACAGGGACGAACTGAAGCTTTCTTT. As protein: CASSQQGRTEAFF.